The 20 T cell receptor beta chains reported below all come from one sample, sequenced in a study of T cell responses to AZD1222 COVID-19 vaccine. Here immunoSEQ multiplex PCR was the method, and the copy in TCRdb shows in-frame clones only, minus some. The table shows 150,000 to 200,000 clones, with roughly 92% occurring only once. The starting material was peripheral blood, obtained on day 0 of AZD1222 vaccination. The receptor source for this set is an adult in good health.

The chain is built from TRBV5-4 and TRBJ2-7, with D perhaps TRBD1 or TRBD2 (5 bases each). Germline CDR1 is SGHNT and CDR2 is YYREEE (reference sequence). V was pared by 9 bases and J by 3 bases, with 16 bases between. The CDR3 runs to 13 residues. The CDR3 DNA reads as TGTGCCACCAAGGGGACGGGTGGCTACGAGCAGTACTTC. It specifies CATKGTGGYEQYF. The complete variable domain, with remaining parts taken from reference TRBV5-4 and TRBJ2-7, reads ETGVTQSPTHLIKTRGQQVTLRCSSQSGHNTVSWYQQALGQGPQFIFQYYREEENGRGNFPPRFSGLQFPNYSSELNVNALELDDSALYLCATKGTGGYEQYFGPGTRLTVT.

The CDR3 bases are TGTGCCAGCAGCCTGGCGCGGGGGGTTCAAGAGACCCAGTACTTC. This codes for CASSLARGVQETQYF. The chain recombines TRBV7-7 with TRBJ2-5; 8 bases align to TRBD2. The CDR3 has 15 amino acids. Looked up from germline, CDR1 is SSHAT and CDR2 is FNYEAQ (reference sequence). The V and J ends lost 5 bases and 2 bases, in that order; junction bases with no gene match: 7.

The chain couples TRBV7-9 to TRBJ2-3; TRBD1 might be the D (6 bases). Trimming removed 1 base at V and 2 bases at J, with 13 bases between. This CDR3 comprises 16 residues. Per the germline V gene, CDR1 is SEHNR and CDR2 is FQNEAQ (reference sequence). DNA of the CDR3: TGTGCCAGCAGCTTAGTGCAGGGGACACACACAGATACGCAGTATTTT. It yields the protein CASSLVQGTHTDTQYF.

This clone was found once. This chain uses TRBV10-3 with TRBJ2-5; D is ambiguous. Germline V gene lookup returns CDR1 ENHRY and CDR2 SYGVKD. The V gene lost 0 bases and the J gene lost 3 bases, with 8 bases spanning the gap. This CDR3 region has 14 residues. In DNA, the CDR3 is TGTGCCATCAGTGAGTCCCCAACAAAAGAGACCCAGTACTTC. Its protein product is CAISESPTKETQYF.

The chain employs TRBV19 and TRBJ1-2; 7 positions agree with TRBD1. The germline V gene has CDR1 LNHDA and CDR2 SQIVND (reference sequence). V dropped 5 bases and J dropped 4; count of bases not matched to a gene: 16. The CDR3 consists of 17 residues. The CDR3 region is CASSLRTGLRGGYGYTF. The CDR3 coding sequence is TGTGCCAGTAGTCTCCGGACAGGACTCCGGGGGGGCTATGGCTACACCTTC.

The sample holds a few counts of this clone. The J gene is TRBJ1-3, the V gene TRBV18; the D is unclear. The CDR3 is 15 amino acids. Germline V lookup: CDR1 KGHSH, CDR2 LQKENI. V was clipped by 3 bases and J by 0 bases, with 9 bases between them. The CDR3 DNA is TGTGCCAGCTCACCCCCAAGCCTCTCTGGAAACACCATATATTTT. It specifies CASSPPSLSGNTIYF. Filled out from reference TRBV18 and TRBJ1-3, the complete variable domain reads NAGVMQNPRHLVRRRGQEARLRCSPMKGHSHVYWYRQLPEEGLKFMVYLQKENIIDESGMPKERFSAEFPKEGPSILRIQQVVRGDSAAYFCASSPPSLSGNTIYFGEGSWLTVV.

V and J are TRBV24-1 and TRBJ2-1, with unresolved D. CDR1 is KGHDR, CDR2 SFDVKD, per germline. With 1 base removed from V and 11 bases from J, the gap between germline ends came to 8 bases. CDR3 length: 12 residues. CDR3 DNA: TGTGCCACCAGTGATTTTTCCTTTCAGCAGTTCTTC. Translating it yields CATSDFSFQQFF.

The chain combines TRBV19 with TRBJ1-2; 7 nucleotides line up with TRBD1. Germline-derived CDR1 and CDR2 are LNHDA and SQIVND (reference sequence). The CDR3 totals 14 residues. Germline trimming cut 5 bases from V and 8 bases from J; bases unmatched to any gene: 11. The CDR3 is CASSARDRARGYTF. The CDR3 DNA reads TGTGCCAGTAGTGCCCGGGACAGAGCTCGCGGCTACACCTTC.

V is TRBV7-2 and J is TRBJ2-1; D is unclear. Trimming removed 1 base at V and 1 base at J, with 11 bases between. This CDR3 contains 16 residues. Germline V CDR1 and CDR2: SGHTA, FQGNSA. CDR3 sequence (DNA): TGTGCCAGCAGCTTAGGTGGGGTGCGTTCCTACAATGAGCAGTTCTTC. This gives the protein CASSLGGVRSYNEQFF.

The count of this clone is one. J is TRBJ2-7 and V is TRBV5-1; tentatively, D is TRBD1 (6 bases). The CDR3 runs to 13 residues. Trimming removed 7 bases from V and 5 bases from J, with 16 bases in between. Per the germline V gene, CDR1 is SGHRS and CDR2 is YFSETQ. CDR3 nucleotides: TGCGCCAGCGGCGAAACAGGGAGCGACGAGCAGTACTTC. As protein: CASGETGSDEQYF.

The chain combines TRBV19 with TRBJ1-5; 9 bases are a match to TRBD1. This CDR3 contains 20 residues. The germline gives CDR1 LNHDA, CDR2 SQIVND (reference sequence). The trim removed 4 bases at V and 7 bases at J, leaving 23 bases unmatched. The CDR3 sequence is CASSTVSTGTGLPLRQPQHF. The CDR3, as DNA: TGTGCCAGTAGTACCGTTTCAACCGGGACAGGGCTCCCGCTACGACAGCCCCAGCATTTT.

The chain uses TRBV3-1 (or the pseudogene TRBV3-2) and TRBJ2-7; D call uncertain. V shed 4 bases and J shed 0 bases, with 7 bases lying between them. Germline CDR1 is LGHDT and CDR2 is YNNKEL (reference sequence). The CDR3 spans 13 residues. CDR3 sequence reads: CASSPPSSYEQYF. CDR3 nucleotide sequence: TGTGCCAGCAGCCCCCCAAGCTCCTACGAGCAGTACTTC.

This chain links TRBV28 with TRBJ1-1; D is unclear. V was cut by 3 bases and J by 7 bases, with 12 bases left in between. Germline V gives CDR1 MDHEN, CDR2 SYDVKM. The CDR3 covers 13 residues. CDR3 protein: CASSFPQVGEAFF. CDR3 coding DNA: TGTGCCAGCAGTTTCCCGCAGGTCGGTGAAGCTTTCTTT. Full variable domain (remainder filled in from reference TRBV28 and TRBJ1-1): DVKVTQSSRYLVKRTGEKVFLECVQDMDHENMFWYRQDPGLGLRLIYFSYDVKMKEKGDIPEGYSVSREKKERFSLILESASTNQTSMYLCASSFPQVGEAFFGQGTRLTVV.

This chain connects TRBV29-1 to TRBJ2-7, with 7 bases fitting TRBD2. Trimming took 7 bases from V and 0 from J; bases not matched to a gene: 9. CDR3 length: 14 amino acids. Germline V gene lookup returns CDR1 SQVTM and CDR2 ANQGSEA. CDR3 sequence reads: CSAIWGTTSYEQYF. Here the CDR3 DNA reads TGCAGCGCCATCTGGGGGACTACCTCCTACGAGCAGTACTTC.

The chain uses TRBV28 and TRBJ1-1; D unclear. Germline V CDR1 and CDR2: MDHEN, SYDVKM. The length of the CDR3 is 15 residues. V lost 3 bases and J lost 0, with 11 bases in between. The CDR3 DNA is TGTGCCAGCAGTTTGGCCGGGAGCATGAACACTGAAGCTTTCTTT. As protein: CASSLAGSMNTEAFF.

This chain joins TRBV9 and TRBJ2-5, with D possibly being TRBD1 (5 bases). The CDR3 loop spans 14 amino acids. V dropped 0 bases and J dropped 5 bases, with 11 bases sitting between them. The germline CDR1 and CDR2 sequences are SGDLS and YYNGEE. DNA of the CDR3: TGTGCCAGCAGCGTAGGTTCAGGGTTTGAGACCCAGTACTTC. The encoded protein is CASSVGSGFETQYF.

The chain joins TRBV30 to TRBJ1-6, with D possibly matching TRBD1 (6 bases). The germline CDR1 and CDR2 sequences are GTSNPN and SVGIG (reference sequence). Trimming left V 4 bases short and J 7 bases short, with 17 bases between. This CDR3 region has 15 residues. The CDR3 here is CAWIGVGRGNSPLHF. CDR3 in DNA: TGTGCCTGGATCGGAGTGGGCAGGGGCAATTCACCCCTCCACTTT.

The genes are TRBV19 and TRBJ1-6, with 7 bases fitting TRBD1. This CDR3 is built from 15 residues. With 3 bases clipped from V and 8 bases from J, the junction kept 7 bases outside the gene matches. In germline, CDR1 is LNHDA, CDR2 SQIVND (reference sequence). The CDR3 region is CASSIQTGLDSPLHF. CDR3 sequence (DNA): TGTGCCAGTAGTATTCAGACAGGGCTAGATTCACCCCTCCACTTT.

The chain is built from TRBV20-1 and TRBJ1-2; no clear D. V was trimmed by 3 bases and J by 5 bases, leaving 7 bases between them. This CDR3 region has 11 residues. Germline loops: CDR1 DFQATT, CDR2 SNEGSKA (reference sequence). CDR3 bases: TGCAGTGCTAGCCTTCTTTATGGCTACACCTTC. It codes for CSASLLYGYTF.

The gene calls are TRBV6-5 and TRBJ1-1, with 7 bases fitting TRBD1. Germline V lookup: CDR1 MNHEY, CDR2 SVGAGI. Trimming took 6 bases from V and 0 from J; bases not matched to a gene: 7. The CDR3 is made up of 15 amino acids. The chain's CDR3 is CASSTRGGVNTEAFF. CDR3 DNA sequence: TGTGCCAGCAGCACCAGGGGGGGCGTGAACACTGAAGCTTTCTTT.